One and the same sample provided the 13 T cell receptor beta chains below, sequenced in a study of T-cell reconstitution after alpha-beta-depleted transplantation in children (dated by TCRdb to about 2016). Sample treatment or condition, as interpreted from the label and publication: allogeneic hematopoietic cell transplantation with graft depleted of TCRalphabeta T cells and CD19 B cells. Libraries were built with PCR. Sequenced on an Illumina HiSeq 2500. To normalize quantification of the TCRbeta repertoire, the TCR libraries were built with molecular barcoding that relied on unique molecular identifiers. TCRdb cleaned the public reads at Q25 with fastp, built clones with MiXCR and kept in-frame beta chains. One record per CDR3 amino acid sequence lists the most common genes and DNA. Across this sample there are approximately 630,000 distinct CDR3 sequences, with roughly 13% seen only once. The top ten clonotypes cover 0.79% of the sample.

This specimen consisted of PBMCs, obtained before TCRalphabeta/CD19-depleted stem cell transplant. These receptors were collected from a girl aged 2 to 10 with congenital amegakaryocytic thrombocytopenia, due to receive a stem cell transplant.

This clonotype was detected ten times or more. The rearrangement links TRBV20-1 to TRBJ2-3; perhaps TRBD2 as D (6 bases). The CDR3 is 15 amino acids. The V gene's germline CDR1 is DFQATT and CDR2 SNEGSKA (reference sequence). DNA of the CDR3: TGCAGCGTCAGCAGCCGGAGGGCCCAGACAGATACGCAGTATTTT. Its translation: CSVSSRRAQTDTQYF.

The chain employs TRBV14 and TRBJ2-7; D gene uncertain. Trimming removed 5 bases at V and 6 bases at J, with 17 bases between. This CDR3 contains 14 residues. Germline CDR1 reads SGHDN; CDR2 reads FVKESK. The CDR3 protein is CASSYHPPSGEQYF. CDR3 sequence (DNA): TGTGCCAGCAGCTACCATCCCCCTTCCGGCGAGCAGTACTTC.

This chain connects TRBV5-1 to TRBJ2-1; TRBD2 matches at 9 bases. V was clipped by 3 bases and J by 7 bases; unmatched bases: 8. Germline lookup yields CDR1 SGHRS and CDR2 YFSETQ. The length of the CDR3 is 15 residues. The CDR3 nucleotides are TGCGCCAGCAGCTGGGTGGCTAGCGGGGCGAATGAGCAGTTCTTC. Its protein product is CASSWVASGANEQFF. The full variable domain, rest sourced from reference TRBV5-1 and TRBJ2-1, is KAGVTQTPRYLIKTRGQQVTLSCSPISGHRSVSWYQQTPGQGLQFLFEYFSETQRNKGNFPGRFSGRQFSNSRSEMNVSTLELGDSALYLCASSWVASGANEQFFGPGTRLTVL.

This clonotype was counted at least ten times. This chain links TRBV9 with TRBJ2-1; 7 nucleotides agree with TRBD2. CDR3 length equals 15 residues. Germline CDR1 and CDR2: SGDLS and YYNGEE. Trimming removed 0 bases from V and 4 bases from J; junction bases left unmatched: 4. The CDR3 spells CASSVASSGYNEQFF. CDR3 nucleotide sequence: TGTGCCAGCAGCGTAGCGTCTAGCGGATACAATGAGCAGTTCTTC.

This clonotype has ten or more counts. This sequence joins TRBV6-1 and TRBJ1-1; D ambiguous. The V end lost 1 base, the J end lost 6 bases, and 6 bases lay between the germline ends. Per germline, CDR1 MNHNS and CDR2 SASEGT. The CDR3 is 12 residues long. Here the CDR3 DNA reads TGTGCCAGCAGTGAAGACAGTCCTGAAGCTTTCTTT. This sequence encodes CASSEDSPEAFF.

Many counts were recorded for this clonotype. CDR3 coding DNA: TGCAGTGCTCGACCCGCCAAAAAGCGGGAGTACAATGAGCAGTTCTTC. Its translation is CSARPAKKREYNEQFF. The chain employs TRBV20-1 and TRBJ2-1; 8 bases fit TRBD2. The J segment lost 4 bases and the V segment lost 5 bases, leaving 13 bases of the junction unmatched. The CDR3 totals 16 residues. Germline V CDR1 and CDR2: DFQATT, SNEGSKA (reference sequence).

The table lists this clonotype with many counts. The chain is built from TRBV5-6 and TRBJ1-5; no definite D call. In germline, CDR1 is SGHDT, CDR2 YYEEEE. CDR3 size: 18 residues. With 2 bases removed from V and 0 bases from J, the gap between germline ends came to 18 bases. CDR3 sequence (DNA): TGTGCCAGCAGCTTCGGGGATTCCCGCGTTTATAGCAATCAGCCCCAGCATTTT. The encoded protein is CASSFGDSRVYSNQPQHF.

This chain connects TRBV20-1 to TRBJ2-7, with D perhaps matching TRBD1 or TRBD2 (6 bases each). The V gene's germline CDR1 is DFQATT and CDR2 SNEGSKA (reference sequence). CDR3 length: 17 amino acids. Trimming pared 2 bases from V and 3 bases from J, leaving 23 bases between. The CDR3 spells CSARTDRGRPADYEQYF. Written as DNA, the CDR3 is TGCAGTGCTAGAACCGACCGGGGGCGGCCGGCGGACTACGAGCAGTACTTC.

This clonotype occurred a few times. J is TRBJ2-1 and V is TRBV12-3 or TRBV12-4; perhaps TRBD1 as D (5 bases). V was shortened by 5 bases and J by 3 bases, with 11 bases between the two germline ends. The CDR3 spans 14 residues. The CDR3 DNA is TGTGCCAGCAGTCCCCTAGGGGTCTACAATGAGCAGTTCTTC. Translated, it gives CASSPLGVYNEQFF.

This clonotype was observed many times. V usage is TRBV12-3 or TRBV12-4 and J usage is TRBJ2-1, with 13 bases matching TRBD2. Trimming removed 8 bases from V and 6 bases from J; junction bases left unmatched: 13. This CDR3 is 17 amino acids long. The CDR3 spells CASGTGPGLAGLNEQFF. The CDR3 nucleotides read TGTGCCAGCGGAACGGGCCCGGGACTAGCGGGACTCAATGAGCAGTTCTTC.

This clonotype appeared a few times. The rearrangement links TRBV20-1 to TRBJ2-7; no firm D call. Germline V gene data show CDR1 as DFQATT and CDR2 as SNEGSKA (reference sequence). The CDR3 is 15 amino acids. The V gene lost 1 base and the J gene lost 4 bases, with 17 bases spanning the gap. As DNA, the CDR3 is TGCAGTGCTAGAGGCCGGCCGGGCCACTATTACGAGCAGTACTTC. Encoded protein: CSARGRPGHYYEQYF.

This clonotype has only a few counts. J is TRBJ1-3 and V is TRBV28; a weak D match, TRBD1 (5 bases). Germline assignment: CDR1 MDHEN and CDR2 SYDVKM. Between the trimmed V and J ends, which lost 4 bases and 0 bases, there was a span of 10 bases. The CDR3 sequence is 15 residues long. For the CDR3, the DNA is TGTGCCAGCAGTTCGGACACTAGCTCTGGAAACACCATATATTTT. This sequence encodes CASSSDTSSGNTIYF.

The chain recombines TRBV29-1 with TRBJ2-7; tentatively, D is TRBD1 or TRBD2 (5 bases each). CDR1 is SQVTM, CDR2 ANQGSEA, per germline. The CDR3 is made up of 13 amino acids. The germline V and J ends were trimmed by 0 bases and 6 bases, with 12 bases remaining between them. CDR3 sequence: CSVEDQQGPEQYF. CDR3 DNA: TGCAGCGTTGAAGATCAGCAGGGACCCGAGCAGTACTTC.